What follows are 29 T cell receptor beta chains derived from one specimen sequenced in a study of beta chain features in type 1 diabetes. The isolated RNA, all of it, was reverse transcribed, so expressed TCRB transcripts were what got sequenced. Sequenced by immunoSEQ multiplex PCR; TCRdb stores in-frame clones only, minus some. The table includes 850,000 to 900,000 clones, about a sixth detected once. The sample was naive CD4+ T cells from blood. The origin of the receptors is a woman under 30 in good health.

As concerns this clone: One end of the junction varies from germline; a read error may be responsible. The chain employs TRBV7-2 and TRBJ2-3; 11 nucleotides match TRBD1. Per germline, CDR1 SGHTA and CDR2 FQGNSA. The CDR3 has 15 residues. CDR3: CASSTRTGGTDTQYF. The CDR3 DNA follows: TGTGCCAGCAGCACACGGACAGGGGGCACTGATACGCAGTATTTT.

The chain employs TRBV9 and TRBJ2-4; D may be TRBD2 (5 bases). V lost 0 bases, J lost 9 bases, and 10 bases lay in between. CDR1 SGDLS and CDR2 YYNGEE come from the germline V gene. The CDR3 covers 13 residues. The CDR3 reads CASSVGPGGIQYF. The CDR3 nucleotides are TGTGCCAGCAGCGTAGGACCCGGAGGCATTCAGTACTTC.

This sequence joins TRBV7-9 and TRBJ1-2; 7 nucleotides line up with TRBD1. V shed 4 bases, J shed 4 bases, and the junction held 6 bases outside the gene matches. This CDR3 has 14 residues. CDR1 is SEHNR, CDR2 FQNEAQ, per germline (reference sequence). CDR3 in DNA: TGTGCCAGCAGCTCGTCCGGGACAGTCTATGGCTACACCTTC. It translates to CASSSSGTVYGYTF.

The chain employs TRBV15 and TRBJ2-3; no reliable D call. The CDR3 has 15 amino acids. From germline, CDR1 is LNHNV and CDR2 YYDKDF (reference sequence). V dropped 2 bases and J dropped 0 bases, with 9 bases sitting between them. The CDR3: CATSRRTASTDTQYF. The CDR3 nucleotides read TGTGCCACCAGCAGAAGGACGGCTAGCACAGATACGCAGTATTTT.

A few counts support this clone. This rearrangement joins TRBV29-1 to TRBJ1-1; 8 bases align to TRBD1. Germline assignment: CDR1 SQVTM and CDR2 ANQGSEA. CDR3 length equals 13 residues. V gave up 3 bases and J gave up 6 bases; unmatched junction bases: 6. The CDR3 DNA follows: TGCAGCGTTGACCTCAGGGGGCGGGCTGAAGCTTTCTTT. It specifies CSVDLRGRAEAFF.

This clone was counted a few times. The CDR3 DNA reads as TGTGCCAGCAGTGAGGGACTAGCGGGAGAGGTTGAGACCCAGTACTTC. This encodes CASSEGLAGEVETQYF. The chain recombines TRBV25-1 with TRBJ2-5, with 14 bases aligning to TRBD2. The germline V gene has CDR1 MGHDK and CDR2 SYGVNS. V shed 3 bases and J 5 bases; nucleotides not matched to a gene: 5. The CDR3 spans 16 residues.

This clone was counted a few times. The rearrangement joins TRBV6-6 to TRBJ2-6; D is uncertain. The germline V and J ends were trimmed by 0 bases and 4 bases, with 10 bases remaining between them. This CDR3 has 16 amino acids. The germline gives CDR1 MNHNY, CDR2 SVGAGI (reference sequence). CDR3 sequence reads: CASSYSGALGANVLTF. CDR3 nucleotide sequence: TGTGCCAGCAGTTACTCGGGCGCGCTAGGGGCCAACGTCCTGACTTTC.

This clone has a handful of counts. The chain is built from TRBV19 and TRBJ2-1; 9 bases match TRBD2. Trimming removed 1 base from V and 0 bases from J; junction bases left unmatched: 16. The CDR3 extends over 21 amino acids. Germline V gene data show CDR1 as LNHDA and CDR2 as SQIVND (reference sequence). DNA for the CDR3: TGTGCCAGTAGTATAGGTAGGGGGCAGGGACTAGCCTTATTCTCCTACAATGAGCAGTTCTTC. Its protein product is CASSIGRGQGLALFSYNEQFF.

The chain links TRBV28 to TRBJ2-7, with 8 bases aligning to TRBD1. The J segment lost 2 bases and the V segment lost 5 bases, leaving 5 bases of the junction unmatched. The germline CDR1 and CDR2 sequences are MDHEN and SYDVKM. The CDR3 covers 14 residues. The CDR3 region has the DNA TGTGCCAGCAGTGTGACAGGGGTGGCCTACGAGCAGTACTTC. This gives the protein CASSVTGVAYEQYF.

This clone was seen a handful of times. The chain employs TRBV5-4 and TRBJ2-1; perhaps TRBD1 as D (6 bases). The CDR3 has 15 residues. V lost 4 bases to trimming and J lost 2 bases, with 13 bases between them. The V gene's germline CDR1 is SGHNT and CDR2 YYREEE (reference sequence). This CDR3 reads CASSPGTQTYNEQFF. The CDR3 bases are TGTGCCAGCAGCCCAGGGACACAGACCTACAATGAGCAGTTCTTC.

This clone showed up just a few times. The CDR3 region has the DNA TGCAGCGTTGATAGAGGTCAGGGCAACAATGAGCAGTTCTTC. Its protein product is CSVDRGQGNNEQFF. The chain is built from TRBV29-1 and TRBJ2-1; tentatively, D is TRBD1 (5 bases). V dropped 3 bases and J dropped 5 bases, with 14 bases sitting between them. The CDR3 consists of 14 residues. Looked up from germline, CDR1 is SQVTM and CDR2 is ANQGSEA.

The genes are TRBV7-2 and TRBJ2-3, with a weak D call TRBD2 (5 bases). The CDR3 spans 17 residues. V was shortened by 5 bases and J by 2 bases, with 20 bases between the two germline ends. From germline, CDR1 is SGHTA and CDR2 FQGNSA. Here the CDR3 DNA reads TGTGCCAGCAGCCGGACGCCGAGGGCCAGTTCCACAGATACGCAGTATTTT. Translating it yields CASSRTPRASSTDTQYF. The variable domain in full, with the rest retrieved from reference TRBV7-2 and TRBJ2-3, is GAGVSQSPSNKVTEKGKDVELRCDPISGHTALYWYRQSLGQGLEFLIYFQGNSAPDKSGLPSDRFSAERTGGSVSTLTIQRTQQEDSAVYLCASSRTPRASSTDTQYFGPGTRLTVL.

The chain has TRBV6-5 and TRBJ1-4; D remains ambiguous. V was clipped by 6 bases and J by 3 bases, with 11 bases between them. The CDR3 is 14 amino acids. Germline loops: CDR1 MNHEY, CDR2 SVGAGI. CDR3 in amino acids: CASSRTQANEKLFF. The CDR3 nucleotides are TGTGCCAGCAGCAGGACTCAAGCTAATGAAAAACTGTTTTTT.

To note about this clone: A much more abundant neighbour one base away suggests this may be a read error. V usage is TRBV18 and J usage is TRBJ2-5; D gene unclear. CDR1 is KGHSH, CDR2 LQKENI, per germline. The CDR3 contains 11 residues. The germline V and J ends were trimmed by 3 bases and 4 bases, with 3 bases remaining between them. CDR3: CASSPIETQYF. In nucleotides, the CDR3 is TGTGCCAGCTCACCCATAGAGACCCAGTACTTC. The entire variable domain, with the rest obtained from reference TRBV18 and TRBJ2-5, is as follows: NAGVMQNPRHLVRRRGQEARLRCSPMKGHSHVYWYRQLPEEGLKFMVYLQKENIIDESGMPKERFSAEFPKEGPSILRIQQVVRGDSAAYFCASSPIETQYFGPGTRLLVL.

In its sample, this clone was seen a few times. The genes are TRBV5-1 and TRBJ2-7, with 11 bases identical to TRBD1. The CDR3 is 13 residues long. CDR1 is SGHRS and CDR2 is YFSETQ in the germline V gene. Trimming removed 8 bases from V and 2 bases from J; junction bases left unmatched: 3. The CDR3 here is CARGQGAAYEQYF. The CDR3 DNA follows: TGCGCCAGAGGACAGGGGGCCGCCTACGAGCAGTACTTC.

The gene calls are TRBV6-1 and TRBJ2-7; 8 nucleotides match TRBD1. CDR3 length equals 14 residues. CDR1 and CDR2 (germline): MNHNS, SASEGT. V shed 7 bases, J shed 2 bases, and the junction held 7 bases outside the gene matches. CDR3 in amino acids: CASIRMGQAYEQYF. The CDR3 DNA sequence: TGTGCCAGCATAAGGATGGGACAGGCCTACGAGCAGTACTTC.

The chain uses TRBV6-6 and TRBJ2-3; D not resolved. CDR1 is MNHNY, CDR2 SVGAGI, per germline (reference sequence). The CDR3 runs to 15 residues. Trimming removed 7 bases from V and 1 base from J, with 15 bases in between. This CDR3 is CASTPRLSGTDTQYF. CDR3 DNA: TGTGCCAGCACCCCCCGGCTGTCAGGCACAGATACGCAGTATTTT.

The genes are TRBV9 and TRBJ2-7; 9 bases agree with TRBD1. This CDR3 comprises 14 residues. Germline lookup yields CDR1 SGDLS and CDR2 YYNGEE. Trimming took 4 bases from V and 7 from J; bases not matched to a gene: 9. The CDR3 sequence is CASSPTHRGQEQYF. CDR3 nucleotides: TGTGCCAGCAGCCCCACCCACAGGGGGCAAGAGCAGTACTTC. The complete variable domain, with remaining parts taken from reference TRBV9 and TRBJ2-7, reads DSGVTQTPKHLITATGQRVTLRCSPRSGDLSVYWYQQSLDQGLQFLIQYYNGEERAKGNILERFSAQQFPDLHSELNLSSLELGDSALYFCASSPTHRGQEQYFGPGTRLTVT.

This clone was seen only a few times. This chain uses TRBV4-2 with TRBJ2-1; D is possibly TRBD1 or TRBD2 (5 bases each). Germline CDR1 and CDR2: LGHNA and YNFKEQ. The CDR3 length is 15 residues. V gave up 0 bases and J gave up 6 bases, with 12 bases separating them. DNA of the CDR3: TGTGCCAGCAGCCAAGAGTTCCTGGGGGTCAATGAGCAGTTCTTC. The encoded protein is CASSQEFLGVNEQFF.

The chain has TRBV6-6 and TRBJ2-1, with 9 bases lining up with TRBD1. Germline CDR1 is MNHNY and CDR2 is SVGAGI (reference sequence). The CDR3 covers 15 residues. V shed 6 bases and J 8 bases; nucleotides not matched to a gene: 11. The chain's CDR3 is CASRLSGTGFDEQFF. The CDR3 coding sequence is TGTGCCAGCAGATTGTCCGGGACAGGGTTCGATGAGCAGTTCTTC.

The chain uses TRBV13 and TRBJ1-2; D is ambiguous. CDR1 and CDR2 (germline): PRHDT, FYEKMQ (reference sequence). The CDR3 has 12 residues. The germline V and J ends were trimmed by 0 bases and 7 bases, with 6 bases remaining between them. The CDR3 sequence is CASSLGVAGYTF. The CDR3 bases are TGTGCCAGCAGCTTAGGTGTGGCTGGCTACACCTTC. Together with reference TRBV13 and TRBJ1-2, the CDR3 gives the full variable domain: AAGVIQSPRHLIKEKRETATLKCYPIPRHDTVYWYQQGPGQDPQFLISFYEKMQSDKGSIPDRFSAQQFSDYHSELNMSSLELGDSALYFCASSLGVAGYTFGSGTRLTVV.

This clone was detected only a few times. The rearrangement links TRBV9 to TRBJ2-2; a weak D match, TRBD2 (5 bases). The CDR3 sequence is 16 residues long. The V gene lost 0 bases and the J gene lost 1 base, with 10 bases spanning the gap. From germline, CDR1 is SGDLS and CDR2 YYNGEE. The CDR3 DNA follows: TGTGCCAGCAGCGTAGCTGCTAGCAGGAACACCGGGGAGCTGTTTTTT. Amino acids: CASSVAASRNTGELFF.

This clone came up a few times. The V call is TRBV6-5, the J call TRBJ2-3, with TRBD2 matching 9 bases. V shed 6 bases and J 6 bases; nucleotides not matched to a gene: 10. This CDR3 has 15 residues. Germline values: CDR1 MNHEY, CDR2 SVGAGI. In nucleotides, the CDR3 is TGTGCCAGCAGCCGGAGTAGCGGGAGTGTGGATACGCAGTATTTT. Translation: CASSRSSGSVDTQYF.

This clone was seen a few times. The chain uses TRBV7-9 and TRBJ1-1; maybe TRBD1 (6 bases). The V gene's germline CDR1 is SEHNR and CDR2 FQNEAQ (reference sequence). Trimming took off 10 bases at V and 5 bases at J, with 17 bases between the two ends. The CDR3 contains 13 residues. DNA of the CDR3: TGTGCCACAGACGCAGGGGCATGGACTGAAGCTTTCTTT. Its translation is CATDAGAWTEAFF.

CDR3 nucleotides: TGTGCCAGCAGAAAGGACTCCTACGAGCAGTACTTC. It encodes CASRKDSYEQYF. The chain combines TRBV7-3 with TRBJ2-7; unclear D gene. The CDR3 is 12 amino acids. The germline V gene has CDR1 SGHTA and CDR2 FQGTGA. The V end lost 6 bases, the J end lost 0 bases, and 6 bases lay between the germline ends.

The chain recombines TRBV25-1 with TRBJ2-1; 9 nucleotides match TRBD2. Germline V gives CDR1 MGHDK, CDR2 SYGVNS. The CDR3 extends over 16 amino acids. Trimming removed 3 bases from V and 5 bases from J; junction bases left unmatched: 8. The CDR3 spells CASSEGGLANHNEQFF. CDR3 sequence (DNA): TGTGCCAGCAGTGAGGGGGGACTAGCTAATCACAATGAGCAGTTCTTC.

The chain uses TRBV4-2 and TRBJ2-2; D gene unclear. Germline lookup yields CDR1 LGHNA and CDR2 YNFKEQ. The ends were cut back, 0 bases at V and 5 bases at J, with 10 bases in the middle. The CDR3 spans 15 residues. CDR3 residues: CASSQEFGRTGELFF. In DNA, the CDR3 is TGTGCCAGCAGCCAAGAATTCGGCAGAACCGGGGAGCTGTTTTTT.

A few counts support this clone. The V call is TRBV11-2, the J call TRBJ2-2; D may be TRBD2 (6 bases). The CDR3 loop spans 15 amino acids. V was shortened by 1 base and J by 3 bases, with 9 bases between the two germline ends. The germline gives CDR1 SGHAT, CDR2 FQNNGV. CDR3: CASSLAGAHTGELFF. In DNA form, the CDR3 reads TGTGCCAGCAGCTTAGCGGGAGCCCACACCGGGGAGCTGTTTTTT.

This clone was observed a handful of times. This chain joins TRBV28 and TRBJ2-2; D is unclear. The CDR3 totals 15 residues. Deletions cut 3 bases from V and 1 base from J, with 9 bases between. Germline assignment: CDR1 MDHEN and CDR2 SYDVKM. DNA of the CDR3: TGTGCCAGCAGTTTCGGGTCTTGGAACACCGGGGAGCTGTTTTTT. It is translated as CASSFGSWNTGELFF.